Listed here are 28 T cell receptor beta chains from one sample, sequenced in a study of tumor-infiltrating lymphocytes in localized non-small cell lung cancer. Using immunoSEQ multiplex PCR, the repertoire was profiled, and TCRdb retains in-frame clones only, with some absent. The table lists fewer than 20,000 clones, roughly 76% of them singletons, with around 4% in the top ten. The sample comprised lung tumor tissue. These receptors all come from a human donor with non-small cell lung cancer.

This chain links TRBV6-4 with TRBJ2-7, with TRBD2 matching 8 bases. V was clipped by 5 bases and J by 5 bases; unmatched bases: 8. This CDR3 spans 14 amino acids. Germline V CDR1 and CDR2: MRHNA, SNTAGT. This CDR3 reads CASSQVFGGDEQYF. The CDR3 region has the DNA TGTGCCAGCAGTCAGGTCTTCGGGGGGGACGAGCAGTACTTC.

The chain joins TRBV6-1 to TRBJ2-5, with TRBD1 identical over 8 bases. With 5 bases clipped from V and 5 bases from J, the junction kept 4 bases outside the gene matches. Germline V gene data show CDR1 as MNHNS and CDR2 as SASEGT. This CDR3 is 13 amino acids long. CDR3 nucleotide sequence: TGTGCCAGCAGTAGACAGGGGACGGAGACCCAGTACTTC. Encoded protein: CASSRQGTETQYF.

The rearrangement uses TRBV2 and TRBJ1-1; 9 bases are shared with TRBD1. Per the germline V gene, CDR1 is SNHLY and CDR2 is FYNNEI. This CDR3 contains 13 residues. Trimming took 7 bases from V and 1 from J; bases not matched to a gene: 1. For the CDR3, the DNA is TGTGCCAGCAAGGGACAGGGGAACACTGAAGCTTTCTTT. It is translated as CASKGQGNTEAFF.

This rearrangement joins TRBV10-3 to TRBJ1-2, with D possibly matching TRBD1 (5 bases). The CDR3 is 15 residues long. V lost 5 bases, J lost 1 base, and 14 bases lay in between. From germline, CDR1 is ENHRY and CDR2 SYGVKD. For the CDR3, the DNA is TGTGCCATCAGTCCGGGACCGCGCATTAACTATGGCTACACCTTC. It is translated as CAISPGPRINYGYTF.

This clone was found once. The CDR3 DNA follows: TGTGCCAGCAGTGAGACAGGGGGCGCAGAGACCCAGTACTTC. Translated, it gives CASSETGGAETQYF. The chain has TRBV6-4 and TRBJ2-5, with 10 nucleotides matching TRBD1. Germline CDR1 and CDR2: MRHNA and SNTAGT. Losses at the gene ends were 3 bases for V and 4 bases for J; bases not matched to a gene: 2. The CDR3 is 14 residues long.

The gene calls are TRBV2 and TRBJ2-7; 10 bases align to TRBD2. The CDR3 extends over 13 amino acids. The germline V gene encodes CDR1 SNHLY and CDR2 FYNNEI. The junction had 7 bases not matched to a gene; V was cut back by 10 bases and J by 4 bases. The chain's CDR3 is CAIQASGSYEQYF. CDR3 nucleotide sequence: TGTGCCATCCAGGCTAGCGGGAGTTACGAGCAGTACTTC.

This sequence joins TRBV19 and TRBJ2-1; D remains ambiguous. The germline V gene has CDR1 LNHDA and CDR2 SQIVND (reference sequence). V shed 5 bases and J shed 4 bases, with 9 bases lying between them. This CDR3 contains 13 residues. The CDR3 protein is CASSFVRYNEQFF. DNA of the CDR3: TGTGCCAGTAGTTTTGTCCGTTACAATGAGCAGTTCTTC.

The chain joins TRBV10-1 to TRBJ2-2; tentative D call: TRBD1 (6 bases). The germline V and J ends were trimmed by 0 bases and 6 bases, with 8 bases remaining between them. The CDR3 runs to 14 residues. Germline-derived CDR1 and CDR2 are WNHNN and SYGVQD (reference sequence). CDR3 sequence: CASSESSGAGELFF. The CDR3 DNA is TGCGCCAGCAGTGAGTCGTCAGGGGCCGGGGAGCTGTTTTTT.

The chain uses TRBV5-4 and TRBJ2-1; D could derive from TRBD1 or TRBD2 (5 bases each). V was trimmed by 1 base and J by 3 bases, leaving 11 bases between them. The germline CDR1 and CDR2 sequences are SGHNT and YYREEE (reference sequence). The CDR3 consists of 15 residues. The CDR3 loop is CASSLTGTGYNEQFF. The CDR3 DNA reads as TGTGCCAGCAGCTTGACCGGGACGGGCTACAATGAGCAGTTCTTC.

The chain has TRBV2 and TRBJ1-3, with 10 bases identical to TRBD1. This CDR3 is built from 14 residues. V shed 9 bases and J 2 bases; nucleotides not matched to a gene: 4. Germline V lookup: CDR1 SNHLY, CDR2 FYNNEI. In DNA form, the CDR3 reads TGTGCCAGTCGGGACAGGGGAGCTGGAAACACCATATATTTT. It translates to CASRDRGAGNTIYF.

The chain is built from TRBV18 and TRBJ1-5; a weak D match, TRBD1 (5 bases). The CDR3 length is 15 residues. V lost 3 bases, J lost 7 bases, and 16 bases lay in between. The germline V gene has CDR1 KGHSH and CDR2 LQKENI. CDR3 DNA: TGTGCCAGCTCACCCGACGGTGGGGGTAGGCAGCCCCAGCATTTT. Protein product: CASSPDGGGRQPQHF.

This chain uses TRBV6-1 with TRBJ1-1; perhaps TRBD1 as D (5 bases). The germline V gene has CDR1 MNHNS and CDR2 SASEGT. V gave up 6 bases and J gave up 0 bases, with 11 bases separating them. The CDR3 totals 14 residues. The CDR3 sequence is CASRIKGMNTEAFF. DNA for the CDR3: TGTGCCAGCAGAATAAAGGGGATGAACACTGAAGCTTTCTTT.

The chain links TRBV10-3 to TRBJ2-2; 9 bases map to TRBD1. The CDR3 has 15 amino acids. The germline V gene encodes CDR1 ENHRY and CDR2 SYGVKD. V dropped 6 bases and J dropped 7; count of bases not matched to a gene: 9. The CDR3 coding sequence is TGTGCCATCAGGGAGCGGACAGGGGAGAACGGGGAGCTGTTTTTT. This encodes CAIRERTGENGELFF.

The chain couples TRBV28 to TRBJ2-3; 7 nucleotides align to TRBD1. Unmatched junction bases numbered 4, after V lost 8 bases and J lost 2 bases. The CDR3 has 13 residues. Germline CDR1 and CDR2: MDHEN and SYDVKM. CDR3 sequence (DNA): TGTGCCAGCCTGGGACAGATCACAGATACGCAGTATTTT. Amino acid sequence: CASLGQITDTQYF.

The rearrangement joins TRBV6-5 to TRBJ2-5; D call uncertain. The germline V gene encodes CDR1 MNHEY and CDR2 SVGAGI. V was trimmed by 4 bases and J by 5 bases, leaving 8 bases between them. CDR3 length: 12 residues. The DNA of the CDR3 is TGTGCCAGCAGTTCGATCGGGGAGACCCAGTACTTC. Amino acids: CASSSIGETQYF.

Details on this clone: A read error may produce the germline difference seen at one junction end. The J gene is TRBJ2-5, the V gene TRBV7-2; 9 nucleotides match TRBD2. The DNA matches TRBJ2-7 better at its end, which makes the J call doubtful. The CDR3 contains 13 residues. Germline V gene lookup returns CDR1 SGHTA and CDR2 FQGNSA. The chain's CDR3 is CASSLAGPYEQYF. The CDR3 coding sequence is TGTGCCAGCAGCCTAGCGGGACCGTACGAGCAGTACTTC.

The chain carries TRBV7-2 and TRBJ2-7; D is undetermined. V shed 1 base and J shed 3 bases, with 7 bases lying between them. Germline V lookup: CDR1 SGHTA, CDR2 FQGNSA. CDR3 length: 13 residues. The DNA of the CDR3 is TGTGCCAGCAGCTTAGTTATAGACTACGAGCAGTACTTC. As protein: CASSLVIDYEQYF.

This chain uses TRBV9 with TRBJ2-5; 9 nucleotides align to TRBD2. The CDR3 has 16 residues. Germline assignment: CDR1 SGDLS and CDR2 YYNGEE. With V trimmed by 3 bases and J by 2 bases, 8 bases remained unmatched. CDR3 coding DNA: TGTGCCAGCAGCGCCGGCTGGGCGGGGGGGCAAGAGACCCAGTACTTC. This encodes CASSAGWAGGQETQYF.

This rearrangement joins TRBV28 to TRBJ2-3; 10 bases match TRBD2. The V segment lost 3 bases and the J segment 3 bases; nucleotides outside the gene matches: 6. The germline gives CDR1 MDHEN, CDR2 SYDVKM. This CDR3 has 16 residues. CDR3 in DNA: TGTGCCAGCAGTTTGGCTAGCGGGAGCGGGACAGATACGCAGTATTTT. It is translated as CASSLASGSGTDTQYF.

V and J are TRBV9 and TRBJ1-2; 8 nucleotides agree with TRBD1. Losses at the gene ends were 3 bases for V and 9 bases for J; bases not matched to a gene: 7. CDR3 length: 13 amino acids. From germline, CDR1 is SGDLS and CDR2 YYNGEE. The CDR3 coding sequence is TGTGCCAGCAGCGCCGGACAGGGTTTTAGCTACACCTTC. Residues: CASSAGQGFSYTF.

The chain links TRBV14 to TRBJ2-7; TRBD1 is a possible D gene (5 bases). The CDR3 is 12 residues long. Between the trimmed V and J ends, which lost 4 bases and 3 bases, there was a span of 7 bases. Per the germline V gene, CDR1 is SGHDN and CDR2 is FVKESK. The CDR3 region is CASSLGHYEQYF. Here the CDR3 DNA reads TGTGCCAGCAGCCTCGGACACTACGAGCAGTACTTC.

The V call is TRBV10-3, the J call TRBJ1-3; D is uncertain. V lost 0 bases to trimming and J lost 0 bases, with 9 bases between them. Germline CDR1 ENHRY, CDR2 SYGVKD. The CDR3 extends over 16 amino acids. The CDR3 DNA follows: TGTGCCATCAGTGAGTCGAATTCAGTCTCTGGAAACACCATATATTTT. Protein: CAISESNSVSGNTIYF.

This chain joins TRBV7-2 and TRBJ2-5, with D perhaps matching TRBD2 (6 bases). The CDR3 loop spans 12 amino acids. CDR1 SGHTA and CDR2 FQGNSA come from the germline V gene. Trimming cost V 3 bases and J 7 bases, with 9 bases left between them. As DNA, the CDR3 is TGTGCCAGCAGCTTCTATAGCGGGACCCAGTACTTC. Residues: CASSFYSGTQYF.

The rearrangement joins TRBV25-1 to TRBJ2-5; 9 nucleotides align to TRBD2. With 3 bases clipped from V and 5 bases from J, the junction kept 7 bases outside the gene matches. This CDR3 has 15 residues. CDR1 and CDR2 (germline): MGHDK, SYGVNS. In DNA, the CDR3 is TGTGCCAGCAGTGACGGGCGGGAGGGCCGGGAGACCCAGTACTTC. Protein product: CASSDGREGRETQYF.

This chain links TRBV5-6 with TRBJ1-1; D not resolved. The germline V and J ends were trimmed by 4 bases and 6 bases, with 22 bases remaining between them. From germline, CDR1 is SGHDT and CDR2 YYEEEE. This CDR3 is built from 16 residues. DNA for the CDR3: TGTGCCAGCAGCGAGACCGGGCCCTCCTTGAAGGCTGAAGCTTTCTTT. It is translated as CASSETGPSLKAEAFF. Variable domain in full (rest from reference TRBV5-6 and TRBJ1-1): DAGVTQSPTHLIKTRGQQVTLRCSPKSGHDTVSWYQQALGQGPQFIFQYYEEEERQRGNFPDRFSGHQFPNYSSELNVNALLLGDSALYLCASSETGPSLKAEAFFGQGTRLTVV.

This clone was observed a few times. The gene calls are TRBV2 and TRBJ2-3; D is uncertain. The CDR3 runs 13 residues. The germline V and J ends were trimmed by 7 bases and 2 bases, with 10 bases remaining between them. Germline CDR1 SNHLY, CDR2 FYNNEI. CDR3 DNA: TGTGCCAGCACAGGACCATACACAGATACGCAGTATTTT. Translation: CASTGPYTDTQYF.

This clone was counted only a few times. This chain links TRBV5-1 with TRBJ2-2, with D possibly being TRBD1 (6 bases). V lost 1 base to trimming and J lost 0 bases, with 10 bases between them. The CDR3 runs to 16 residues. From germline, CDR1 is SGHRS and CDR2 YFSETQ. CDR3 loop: CASSLTGIANTGELFF. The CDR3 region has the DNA TGCGCCAGCAGCTTGACAGGGATCGCGAACACCGGGGAGCTGTTTTTT.

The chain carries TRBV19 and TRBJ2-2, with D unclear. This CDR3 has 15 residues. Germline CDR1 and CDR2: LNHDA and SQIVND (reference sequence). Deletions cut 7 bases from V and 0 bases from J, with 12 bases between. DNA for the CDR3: TGTGCCAGTATGGATGGAGTTGCGAACACCGGGGAGCTGTTTTTT. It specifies CASMDGVANTGELFF.